These 2 T cell receptor beta chains originate from one sample sequenced in a study of cytomegalovirus exposure and HLA in healthy donors. The PCR ran on 60 Vbeta and 13 Jbeta primers. The data were produced by immunoSEQ multiplex PCR, yet TCRdb's version contains in-frame clones alone and is incomplete. Of more than 80,000 clones listed, roughly 69% are singletons. Sequenced material: PBMCs. The receptors derive from a man aged 50-60 years in good health and CMV-seronegative.

This clone was seen a handful of times. The chain joins TRBV5-1 to TRBJ2-1, with D possibly being TRBD2 (5 bases). There are 14 residues in the CDR3. The germline CDR1 and CDR2 sequences are SGHRS and YFSETQ. Between the trimmed V and J ends, which lost 4 bases and 4 bases, there was a span of 12 bases. CDR3 amino acids: CASSPTGIYNEQFF. In DNA, the CDR3 is TGCGCCAGCAGCCCTACGGGGATATACAATGAGCAGTTCTTC.

The chain couples TRBV7-9 to TRBJ2-7; 7 bases agree with TRBD1. Germline loops: CDR1 SEHNR, CDR2 FQNEAQ (reference sequence). Trimming took 3 bases from V and 7 from J; bases not matched to a gene: 3. The CDR3 runs 12 residues. Here the CDR3 DNA reads TGTGCCAGCAGCTTGACAGGGCCTGAGCAGTACTTC. Its protein is CASSLTGPEQYF.